These 23 T cell receptor beta chains originate from one sample sequenced in a study of STAT5B mutations in CD4+ large granular lymphocyte leukemia. This table comes from immunoSEQ multiplex PCR, and its TCRdb copy is limited to in-frame clones, with some not included. Of about 34,000 clones listed, approximately 82% are singletons. Sequencing input: CD4+ T cells from blood buffy coats. These receptors all come from a human donor in good health.

This clone was seen only a few times. The V and J genes are TRBV4-1 and TRBJ2-1; tentatively, D is TRBD1 (5 bases). The CDR3 spans 15 residues. The V and J ends lost 4 bases and 5 bases respectively, with 15 bases between them. CDR1 is MGHRA and CDR2 is YSYEKL in the germline V gene. CDR3 sequence: CASSLWQGTDNEQFF. Written as DNA, the CDR3 is TGCGCCAGCAGCCTCTGGCAGGGTACGGACAATGAGCAGTTCTTC.

The chain recombines TRBV5-4 with TRBJ1-3, with 7 positions matching TRBD1. V lost 1 base and J lost 0; bases outside the gene matches: 4. CDR3 length: 16 amino acids. Germline CDR1 reads SGHNT; CDR2 reads YYREEE (reference sequence). Written as DNA, the CDR3 is TGTGCCAGCAGCTTGCCCGACAGGGCCTCTGGAAACACCATATATTTT. Translation: CASSLPDRASGNTIYF.

This chain uses TRBV14 with TRBJ2-3; 8 nucleotides line up with TRBD1. The CDR3 loop spans 14 amino acids. J lost 4 bases, V lost 4 bases, and 4 bases had no gene match. The V gene's germline CDR1 is SGHDN and CDR2 FVKESK. CDR3 sequence: CASSRDRWADTQYF. In DNA form, the CDR3 reads TGTGCCAGCAGCCGGGACAGGTGGGCAGATACGCAGTATTTT.

This rearrangement joins TRBV18 to TRBJ1-4, with 8 nucleotides matching TRBD1. The germline gives CDR1 KGHSH, CDR2 LQKENI. CDR3 length equals 16 residues. J lost 0 bases, V lost 3 bases, and 3 bases had no gene match. The CDR3 DNA is TGTGCCAGCTCACCGGACAGGGACACAACTAATGAAAAACTGTTTTTT. It translates to CASSPDRDTTNEKLFF.

This chain joins TRBV6-4 and TRBJ1-1, with TRBD1 as a possible D gene (6 bases). This CDR3 is built from 13 residues. Germline values: CDR1 MRHNA, CDR2 SNTAGT. Trimming pared 6 bases from V and 5 bases from J, leaving 13 bases between. For the CDR3, the DNA is TGTGCCAGCAGCCTGACAGGAGATACTGAAGCTTTCTTT. As protein: CASSLTGDTEAFF.

J is TRBJ2-7 and V is TRBV5-1, with D unclear. CDR1 is SGHRS, CDR2 YFSETQ, per germline. The length of the CDR3 is 14 residues. V gave up 0 bases and J gave up 5 bases, with 12 bases separating them. The CDR3 sequence: CASSLVSSNHEQYF. CDR3 DNA: TGCGCCAGCAGCTTGGTTAGTAGTAACCACGAGCAGTACTTC.

A word on this clone: The germline gene is not matched at one end of the junction; a read error may be the cause. The genes are TRBV19 and TRBJ1-5, with 8 bases matching TRBD1. Germline CDR1 LNHDA, CDR2 SQIVND (reference sequence). The CDR3 is 15 residues long. Here the CDR3 reads CASSIRGQGNQPQHF. The DNA of the CDR3 is TGTGCCAGTAGTATCCGCGGACAGGGCAACCAGCCCCAGCATTTT.

The CDR3 spells CASSPNLTSGVRHEQFF. CDR3 DNA sequence: TGTGCCAGCTCACCGAACCTGACTAGCGGAGTACGGCATGAGCAGTTCTTC. This chain uses TRBV18 with TRBJ2-1; 9 bases match TRBD2. Germline CDR1 is KGHSH and CDR2 is LQKENI. The V and J ends lost 3 bases and 8 bases, in that order; junction bases with no gene match: 14. The CDR3 has 17 residues. Full variable domain (remainder filled in from reference TRBV18 and TRBJ2-1): NAGVMQNPRHLVRRRGQEARLRCSPMKGHSHVYWYRQLPEEGLKFMVYLQKENIIDESGMPKERFSAEFPKEGPSILRIQQVVRGDSAAYFCASSPNLTSGVRHEQFFGPGTRLTVL.

The chain employs TRBV6-4 and TRBJ2-3; TRBD2 might be the D (5 bases). V lost 5 bases and J lost 8, with 17 bases in between. In germline, CDR1 is MRHNA, CDR2 SNTAGT. The CDR3 has 14 amino acids. The CDR3 DNA reads as TGTGCCAGCAGTCTCGGACTTTCCTCTGTTACGCAGTATTTT. Residues: CASSLGLSSVTQYF.

V is TRBV9 and J is TRBJ1-5; D is undetermined. V lost 0 bases and J 6 bases, leaving 7 bases between the germline ends. The V gene's germline CDR1 is SGDLS and CDR2 YYNGEE. The CDR3 length is 13 residues. DNA for the CDR3: TGTGCCAGCAGCGTAGGGCTGGCTCAGCCCCAGCATTTT. Amino acids: CASSVGLAQPQHF.

The rearrangement joins TRBV7-2 to TRBJ2-7; D ambiguous. The CDR3 runs 17 residues. Trimming removed 0 bases from V and 2 bases from J, with 17 bases in between. Germline CDR1 SGHTA, CDR2 FQGNSA. The CDR3 is CASSLAPSVGGPYEQYF. The CDR3 nucleotides read TGTGCCAGCAGCTTAGCCCCTTCTGTCGGCGGACCCTACGAGCAGTACTTC.

The chain couples TRBV19 to TRBJ2-7, with 12 bases matching TRBD1. The CDR3 consists of 15 residues. The germline V gene encodes CDR1 LNHDA and CDR2 SQIVND (reference sequence). Trimming took 6 bases from V and 6 from J; bases not matched to a gene: 9. CDR3 sequence (DNA): TGTGCCAGTAGAGTTTGGGGACAGGGGGCTGGCGAGCAGTACTTC. Residues: CASRVWGQGAGEQYF.

The gene calls are TRBV6-6 and TRBJ2-7, with TRBD1 matching over 10 bases. The CDR3 spans 13 residues. The germline V gene has CDR1 MNHNY and CDR2 SVGAGI (reference sequence). Germline trimming cut 7 bases from V and 5 bases from J; bases unmatched to any gene: 5. The CDR3 region has the DNA TGTGCCAGCACTCCCGACAGGGGGCACGAGCAGTACTTC. The encoded protein is CASTPDRGHEQYF.

The genes are TRBV18 and TRBJ2-6, with 9 positions matching TRBD1. The CDR3 totals 18 residues. Germline V CDR1 and CDR2: KGHSH, LQKENI. The ends lost 3 bases at V and 4 bases at J; junction bases unmatched: 10. The CDR3 DNA follows: TGTGCCAGCTCACCTGCGGGACAGGGACTCTCAGGGGCCAACGTCCTGACTTTC. This gives the protein CASSPAGQGLSGANVLTF.

This sequence joins TRBV4-3 and TRBJ1-6, with a possible D match to TRBD1 (6 bases). The germline V gene has CDR1 LGHNA and CDR2 YSLEER. Trimming removed 1 base from V and 9 bases from J, with 10 bases in between. The CDR3 length is 14 residues. The CDR3 spells CASSQGQVPSPLHF. In nucleotides, the CDR3 is TGCGCCAGCAGCCAAGGACAGGTACCTTCACCCCTCCACTTT.

The chain joins TRBV6-5 to TRBJ1-1, with 8 bases matching TRBD1. This CDR3 region has 14 residues. The J segment lost 4 bases and the V segment lost 4 bases, leaving 5 bases of the junction unmatched. From germline, CDR1 is MNHEY and CDR2 SVGAGI. DNA of the CDR3: TGTGCCAGCAGTTCGGGACAGGAGGTCACTGAAGCTTTCTTT. It specifies CASSSGQEVTEAFF.

V and J are TRBV19 and TRBJ1-3; D gene ambiguous. The CDR3 extends over 14 amino acids. V lost 6 bases and J 0 bases, leaving 9 bases between the germline ends. Per the germline V gene, CDR1 is LNHDA and CDR2 is SQIVND (reference sequence). The CDR3 is CASSGLTSGNTIYF. The CDR3 nucleotides are TGTGCCAGTAGCGGACTGACCTCTGGAAACACCATATATTTT.

The chain joins TRBV2 to TRBJ2-7; D gene ambiguous. Germline CDR1 and CDR2: SNHLY and FYNNEI. This CDR3 has 11 amino acids. Trimming left V 6 bases short and J 0 bases short, with 3 bases between. CDR3 DNA: TGTGCCAGCAGACGCTCCTACGAGCAGTACTTC. It translates to CASRRSYEQYF.

V and J are TRBV13 and TRBJ1-2; D is perhaps TRBD1 (5 bases). V was pared by 5 bases and J by 8 bases, with 15 bases between. The CDR3 loop spans 13 amino acids. Germline assignment: CDR1 PRHDT and CDR2 FYEKMQ (reference sequence). The chain's CDR3 is CASSRRGLGGYTF. CDR3 sequence (DNA): TGTGCCAGCAGCCGGAGGGGTCTGGGGGGCTACACCTTC.

The V call is TRBV11-2, the J call TRBJ1-4; 7 bases are shared with TRBD1. V dropped 6 bases and J dropped 5; count of bases not matched to a gene: 6. The CDR3 loop spans 14 amino acids. CDR1 is SGHAT and CDR2 is FQNNGV in the germline V gene. The CDR3 spells CASRRGGWNEKLFF. For the CDR3, the DNA is TGTGCCAGCAGAAGAGGGGGCTGGAATGAAAAACTGTTTTTT.

This clone occurred a few times. This chain links TRBV5-1 with TRBJ2-7; possibly TRBD2 for D (6 bases). The CDR3 has 16 residues. CDR1 is SGHRS and CDR2 is YFSETQ in the germline V gene. Deletions cut 4 bases from V and 5 bases from J, with 22 bases between. This chain's CDR3 is CASSIRTGGGGDEQYF. As DNA, the CDR3 is TGCGCCAGCAGCATACGCACTGGAGGAGGAGGGGACGAGCAGTACTTC.

The chain carries TRBV29-1 and TRBJ1-4; D not certain. V dropped 5 bases and J dropped 5 bases, with 15 bases sitting between them. The CDR3 loop spans 14 amino acids. The germline gives CDR1 SQVTM, CDR2 ANQGSEA. CDR3 region: CSVLGHPSNEKLFF. The CDR3 nucleotides are TGCAGCGTTTTGGGCCACCCCTCCAATGAAAAACTGTTTTTT.

The CDR3 sequence is CASSPGHGNEKLFF. The CDR3, as DNA: TGTGCCAGCAGCCCGGGACACGGGAATGAAAAACTGTTTTTT. V gene TRBV4-2 combines with J gene TRBJ1-4, with D possibly matching TRBD1 (6 bases). Germline loops: CDR1 LGHNA, CDR2 YNFKEQ. The CDR3 loop spans 14 amino acids. The V end was cut by 4 bases, the J end by 5 bases, with 11 bases between.